Shown below are 30 T cell receptor beta chains from a single sample sequenced in a study of T cell repertoires in cytomegalovirus infection. These TCRs are of unknown antigen specificity. TCRdb recomputed calls from the reads with MiXCR, one row per CDR3 protein. The table includes about 89,000 distinct CDR3 sequences, about 29% detected once. The specimen was CD8+ T cells from cultured PBMCs, collected from culture after CMV antigen stimulation. The receptors originated from a human donor in good health (CMV status not recorded). Some clones in this sample may be carry-over from other donors' samples.

This sequence joins TRBV28 and TRBJ1-2; D is possibly TRBD1 (5 bases). Per the germline V gene, CDR1 is MDHEN and CDR2 is SYDVKM. Deletions cut 4 bases from V and 4 bases from J, with 13 bases between. The CDR3 is 14 amino acids. CDR3 bases: TGTGCCAGCAGTTATACCGGGGCCATCTATGGCTACACCTTC. Protein sequence: CASSYTGAIYGYTF.

The chain couples TRBV19 to TRBJ1-3; D unresolved. Trimming took off 6 bases at V and 0 bases at J, with 12 bases between the two ends. This CDR3 is 15 amino acids long. Germline-derived CDR1 and CDR2 are LNHDA and SQIVND (reference sequence). CDR3: CASSMNGPSGNTIYF. The DNA for the CDR3 is TGTGCCAGTAGCATGAACGGCCCCTCTGGAAACACCATATATTTT.

The table lists this clonotype with many counts. J is TRBJ2-2 and V is TRBV7-6; 9 bases are shared with TRBD1. Losses at the gene ends were 6 bases for V and 6 bases for J; bases not matched to a gene: 14. Germline V lookup: CDR1 SGHVS, CDR2 FNYEAQ. There are 17 residues in the CDR3. This CDR3 is CASSYGLTGGAPGELFF. The CDR3 DNA reads as TGTGCCAGCAGTTACGGCCTAACAGGGGGCGCCCCCGGGGAGCTGTTTTTT.

V is TRBV4-1 and J is TRBJ2-7, with 11 bases identical to TRBD2. The J segment lost 2 bases and the V segment lost 4 bases, leaving 4 bases of the junction unmatched. CDR3 length equals 15 residues. Germline V CDR1 and CDR2: MGHRA, YSYEKL. The CDR3 DNA reads TGCGCCAGCAGCCTGATAGCGGGGGGGGCCTACGAGCAGTACTTC. It specifies CASSLIAGGAYEQYF.

The chain employs TRBV12-3 or TRBV12-4 and TRBJ2-1; a possible D gene is TRBD1 (6 bases). Trimming removed 5 bases at V and 7 bases at J, with 9 bases between. The CDR3 sequence is 12 residues long. The CDR3, as DNA: TGTGCCAGCAGTGGGGACAAGAATGAGCAGTTCTTC. Translated, it gives CASSGDKNEQFF.

Only a few counts were recorded for this clonotype. The chain couples TRBV7-3 to TRBJ2-7; D may be TRBD2 (6 bases). This CDR3 has 15 residues. Germline CDR1 is SGHTA and CDR2 is FQGTGA. The V and J ends lost 2 bases and 0 bases respectively, with 11 bases between them. CDR3 nucleotides: TGTGCCAGCAGCTTAGACGGGGGATCCTCCTACGAGCAGTACTTC. Translation: CASSLDGGSSYEQYF.

The chain links TRBV6-5 to TRBJ2-3, with D uncertain. V lost 0 bases and J 6 bases, leaving 19 bases between the germline ends. This CDR3 has 17 amino acids. From germline, CDR1 is MNHEY and CDR2 SVGAGI. CDR3 sequence reads: CASSYSRRTSSLDTQYF. DNA of the CDR3: TGTGCCAGCAGTTACTCCCGCAGGACCTCATCGTTGGATACGCAGTATTTT.

This clonotype was counted a few times. The chain carries TRBV27 and TRBJ2-7; 11 nucleotides agree with TRBD1. The CDR3 length is 15 residues. CDR1 MNHEY and CDR2 SMNVEV come from the germline V gene (reference sequence). V lost 4 bases, J lost 1 base, and 3 bases stayed unmatched. Here the CDR3 DNA reads TGTGCCAGCAGTTCGGGACAGGGGGAGTCCTACGAGCAGTACTTC. The encoded protein is CASSSGQGESYEQYF.

This clonotype appeared a few times. The gene calls are TRBV2 and TRBJ2-1; 8 bases fit TRBD2. Unmatched junction bases numbered 3, after V lost 3 bases and J lost 5 bases. CDR3 length: 14 residues. Germline CDR1 and CDR2: SNHLY and FYNNEI. This CDR3 is CASSDRRGDNEQFF. Written as DNA, the CDR3 is TGTGCCAGCAGTGACCGGCGGGGGGACAATGAGCAGTTCTTC. The full variable domain, completed using reference TRBV2 and TRBJ2-1, is EPEVTQTPSHQVTQMGQEVILRCVPISNHLYFYWYRQILGQKVEFLVSFYNNEISEKSEIFDDQFSVERPDGSNFTLKIRSTKLEDSAMYFCASSDRRGDNEQFFGPGTRLTVL.

A note on this clonotype: Since a much larger clone is just one base distant, this may be a read error. No conserved phenylalanine or tryptophan is present at the end of the CDR3, so a read error is the likely explanation. J is TRBJ2-7 and V is TRBV4-2, with TRBD2 matching over 11 bases. CDR3 length: 16 residues. Germline V CDR1 and CDR2: LGHNA, YNFKEQ. The V gene end was trimmed by 3 bases and the J gene end by 0 bases; junction bases not matched to a gene: 4. In DNA, the CDR3 is TGTGCCAGCAGCCAGGCTAGCGGGGGGACCTCCTACGAGCAGTACTAC. Protein: CASSQASGGTSYEQYY.

This clonotype was detected many times. The chain uses TRBV11-2 and TRBJ2-5; D is uncertain. Germline V CDR1 and CDR2: SGHAT, FQNNGV. The CDR3 is 16 residues long. Trimming pared 5 bases from V and 7 bases from J, leaving 23 bases between. The CDR3 is CASSLPPTGPASTQYF. The CDR3 DNA sequence: TGTGCCAGCAGCCTCCCCCCCACGGGCCCGGCGTCGACCCAGTACTTC.

This clonotype was seen repeatedly, ten times or more. The chain couples TRBV7-2 to TRBJ1-5; the D gene is possibly TRBD1 (5 bases). The CDR3 totals 18 residues. V lost 5 bases, J lost 0 bases, and 20 bases lay in between. CDR1 and CDR2 (germline): SGHTA, FQGNSA. In DNA, the CDR3 is TGTGCCAGCAGCCTGATACCCGGGACGGACCTTAGCAATCAGCCCCAGCATTTT. Amino acid sequence: CASSLIPGTDLSNQPQHF.

This clonotype was seen only a few times. In DNA, the CDR3 is TGTGCCAGCAGCTTCATGGACAGCAGCTACGAGCAGTACTTC. It encodes CASSFMDSSYEQYF. This chain joins TRBV5-5 and TRBJ2-7; D is perhaps TRBD1 (6 bases). CDR1 SGHKS and CDR2 YYEKEE come from the germline V gene (reference sequence). The CDR3 sequence is 14 residues long. Trimming cost V 2 bases and J 3 bases, with 12 bases left between them. Combining the CDR3 with reference TRBV5-5 and TRBJ2-7 gives the whole variable domain DAGVTQSPTHLIKTRGQQVTLRCSPISGHKSVSWYQQVLGQGPQFIFQYYEKEERGRGNFPDRFSARQFPNYSSELNVNALLLGDSALYLCASSFMDSSYEQYFGPGTRLTVT.

This clonotype has just a few counts. The chain combines TRBV4-1 with TRBJ2-3; TRBD2 matches 9 bases. CDR3 length equals 16 residues. The junction had 5 bases not matched to a gene; V was cut back by 0 bases and J by 4 bases. The germline V gene has CDR1 MGHRA and CDR2 YSYEKL. The CDR3 bases are TGCGCCAGCAGCCAAGATTTGGGACTAGCCTCAGATACGCAGTATTTT. This gives the protein CASSQDLGLASDTQYF.

This clonotype has at least ten counts. V gene TRBV28 combines with J gene TRBJ2-7, with 8 bases that match TRBD2. The CDR3 length is 14 residues. From germline, CDR1 is MDHEN and CDR2 SYDVKM. V shed 4 bases, J shed 7 bases, and the junction held 9 bases outside the gene matches. The DNA for the CDR3 is TGTGCCAGCAGTTCCCGGGGGGGCGAGGAAGAGCAGTACTTC. Amino acid sequence: CASSSRGGEEEQYF.

For this clonotype: A clone one base away is much larger, so this may be a read error. V gene TRBV13 combines with J gene TRBJ2-7, with 11 bases identical to TRBD2. Germline lookup yields CDR1 PRHDT and CDR2 FYEKMQ (reference sequence). The CDR3 spans 16 residues. CDR3 nucleotides: TGTGGCAGCAGCTTAGGAGCTAGCGGGGGGACCTACGAGCAGTACTTC. Its translation: CGSSLGASGGTYEQYF.

This clonotype was counted ten times or more. The V and J genes are TRBV5-4 and TRBJ2-5; D gene ambiguous. Germline V gene lookup returns CDR1 SGHNT and CDR2 YYREEE (reference sequence). Trimming left V 4 bases short and J 5 bases short, with 18 bases between. The CDR3 consists of 15 residues. Here the CDR3 reads CASSGPQRVGETQYF. CDR3 coding DNA: TGTGCCAGCAGCGGGCCACAACGGGTCGGCGAGACCCAGTACTTC. Drawing the rest from reference TRBV5-4 and TRBJ2-5, the complete variable domain is ETGVTQSPTHLIKTRGQQVTLRCSSQSGHNTVSWYQQALGQGPQFIFQYYREEENGRGNFPPRFSGLQFPNYSSELNVNALELDDSALYLCASSGPQRVGETQYFGPGTRLLVL.

This chain joins TRBV6-5 and TRBJ2-6, with D hard to call. CDR1 and CDR2 (germline): MNHEY, SVGAGI. This CDR3 spans 14 amino acids. The germline V and J ends were trimmed by 10 bases and 2 bases, with 12 bases remaining between them. This chain's CDR3 is CATKLVPGANVLTF. The CDR3 DNA follows: TGTGCCACCAAGTTGGTGCCTGGGGCCAACGTCCTGACTTTC.

The chain has TRBV6-1 and TRBJ2-7; 8 bases line up with TRBD1. The CDR3 runs to 13 residues. Per germline, CDR1 MNHNS and CDR2 SASEGT. J lost 1 base, V lost 7 bases, and 3 bases had no gene match. In nucleotides, the CDR3 is TGTGCCAGCACCTGGACAGGGTCCTACGAGCAGTACTTC. Its translation: CASTWTGSYEQYF.

In this sample, this clonotype turned up many times. The V gene is TRBV28, the J gene TRBJ2-7; 7 bases are shared with TRBD1. Germline-derived CDR1 and CDR2 are MDHEN and SYDVKM. V lost 10 bases, J lost 1 base, and 7 bases stayed unmatched. The CDR3 covers 13 residues. CDR3 amino acids: CATGQEISYEQYF. Here the CDR3 DNA reads TGTGCCACCGGACAGGAGATTTCCTACGAGCAGTACTTC.

This clonotype was found many times. The chain is built from TRBV5-1 and TRBJ2-3; D ambiguous. Germline V gene sequence: CDR1 SGHRS, CDR2 YFSETQ. The CDR3 sequence is 14 residues long. Trimming shortened V by 4 bases and J by 0 bases, and 9 bases separated the two germline ends. The DNA of the CDR3 is TGCGCCAGCAGCGGGCCGTTTAGCACAGATACGCAGTATTTT. It encodes CASSGPFSTDTQYF. Looking up the rest from reference TRBV5-1 and TRBJ2-3 gives the full variable domain: KAGVTQTPRYLIKTRGQQVTLSCSPISGHRSVSWYQQTPGQGLQFLFEYFSETQRNKGNFPGRFSGRQFSNSRSEMNVSTLELGDSALYLCASSGPFSTDTQYFGPGTRLTVL.

Many counts were recorded for this clonotype. J is TRBJ2-7 and V is TRBV7-2; 9 bases map to TRBD1. The J segment lost 3 bases and the V segment lost 5 bases, leaving 11 bases of the junction unmatched. The CDR3 length is 16 residues. Germline CDR1 is SGHTA and CDR2 is FQGNSA. The CDR3, as DNA: TGTGCCAGCAGCAATAGACTAGGGACAGGGAACTACGAGCAGTACTTC. Translation: CASSNRLGTGNYEQYF.

Only a few counts were recorded for this clonotype. This rearrangement joins TRBV6-5 to TRBJ2-3; D unclear. V was clipped by 6 bases and J by 2 bases, with 18 bases between them. The CDR3 consists of 16 residues. The germline V gene encodes CDR1 MNHEY and CDR2 SVGAGI. The CDR3 coding sequence is TGTGCCAGCAGACCGGACCCATACCGTAACACAGATACGCAGTATTTT. It encodes CASRPDPYRNTDTQYF.

This clonotype was counted ten times or more. DNA for the CDR3: TGTGCCAGCAGCCCGCCGGACTCAGGGGCGCTGGGCGAGACCCAGTACTTC. Translating it yields CASSPPDSGALGETQYF. The chain links TRBV13 to TRBJ2-5; D might be TRBD1 (6 bases). Per the germline V gene, CDR1 is PRHDT and CDR2 is FYEKMQ (reference sequence). With 5 bases removed from V and 5 bases from J, the gap between germline ends came to 24 bases. This CDR3 is 17 amino acids long.

The chain has TRBV4-1 and TRBJ1-2, with D hard to call. CDR1 is MGHRA, CDR2 YSYEKL, per germline. The CDR3 sequence is 12 residues long. V dropped 3 bases and J dropped 4 bases, with 6 bases sitting between them. DNA for the CDR3: TGCGCCAGCAGCCAGGGTATCTATGGCTACACCTTC. This encodes CASSQGIYGYTF.

This clonotype has a count of ten or more. The chain is built from TRBV2 and TRBJ2-2; 9 nucleotides line up with TRBD1. From germline, CDR1 is SNHLY and CDR2 FYNNEI. Losses at the gene ends were 6 bases for V and 4 bases for J; bases not matched to a gene: 6. The CDR3 spans 15 residues. CDR3 nucleotides: TGTGCCAGCAGCCGGGACAGGGTACGCACCGGGGAGCTGTTTTTT. It specifies CASSRDRVRTGELFF. Supplemented by reference TRBV2 and TRBJ2-2, the full variable domain reads EPEVTQTPSHQVTQMGQEVILRCVPISNHLYFYWYRQILGQKVEFLVSFYNNEISEKSEIFDDQFSVERPDGSNFTLKIRSTKLEDSAMYFCASSRDRVRTGELFFGEGSRLTVL.

The rearrangement links TRBV25-1 to TRBJ1-2; no definite D call. Germline V CDR1 and CDR2: MGHDK, SYGVNS. This CDR3 contains 12 residues. The germline V and J ends were trimmed by 3 bases and 4 bases, with 6 bases remaining between them. The CDR3 here is CASSDPAYGYTF. CDR3 sequence (DNA): TGTGCCAGCAGTGATCCGGCCTATGGCTACACCTTC.

This clonotype was seen repeatedly, ten times or more. V usage is TRBV7-9 and J usage is TRBJ2-3, with 12 bases lining up with TRBD2. The germline V gene has CDR1 SEHNR and CDR2 FQNEAQ (reference sequence). This CDR3 region has 18 residues. After removal of 1 base from V and 2 bases from J, the junction contained 7 bases not matched to a gene. This chain's CDR3 is CASSLEGTSGPFTDTQYF. The DNA for the CDR3 is TGTGCCAGCAGCTTAGAGGGGACTAGCGGGCCATTCACAGATACGCAGTATTTT.

The V and J genes are TRBV27 and TRBJ2-5; 8 positions agree with TRBD2. V lost 2 bases, J lost 5 bases, and 7 bases stayed unmatched. This CDR3 spans 15 amino acids. The germline V gene has CDR1 MNHEY and CDR2 SMNVEV (reference sequence). CDR3 DNA: TGTGCCAGCAGTTTAAATCCCAGCGGGGGTGAGACCCAGTACTTC. It is translated as CASSLNPSGGETQYF.

This clonotype came up a few times. The chain uses TRBV7-9 and TRBJ2-5; tentatively, D is TRBD1 or TRBD2 (5 bases each). Germline assignment: CDR1 SEHNR and CDR2 FQNEAQ (reference sequence). V was clipped by 1 base and J by 4 bases, with 16 bases between them. This CDR3 spans 16 amino acids. For the CDR3, the DNA is TGTGCCAGCAGCTTAGATAGGACGGAGAGGGGAGAGACCCAGTACTTC. This codes for CASSLDRTERGETQYF.